This record concerns one T cell receptor (beta chain) sequence. Its target is unknown. This sample is part of a study of human T cells and chemical hapten exposure. Study-level information: Per-sample TCR yield variation was attributed mainly to small pooled library volume differences. Study results and caveats: DPC sensitization did not alter TCRs above 1 in 1000 frequency.

Within the library, unique molecular identifiers were attached to each individual cDNA molecule. TCRdb called the RACE reads again in MiXCR, with one record for every CDR3 protein. The sample includes roughly 42,000 distinct CDR3 sequences, roughly 10% of them seen just once. The time point is: patch test 2, 6 weeks after DPC sensitization. Treatment defined: therapeutic diphenylcyclopropenone sensitization with weekly scalp DPC. The authors extracted total RNA from unfractionated whole blood. Donation of samples came from alopecia patients who were 18 to 70 years old and suitable for DPC. The CDR3 extends over 15 amino acids. The germline V gene has CDR1 LNHDA and CDR2 SQIVND (reference sequence). Deletions cut 4 bases from V and 0 bases from J, with 11 bases between.

V usage is TRBV19 and J usage is TRBJ2-3, with D possibly TRBD2 on 5 matching bases. This sequence was found in a woman aged 25-40 years with alopecia areata. Some clones in this sample may be carry-over from other donors' samples. Sample: whole blood, taken in connection with sensitization to the hapten diphenylcyclopropenone (DPC). CDR3 protein: CASSTTRGSTDTQYF. The DNA of the CDR3 is TGTGCCAGTAGTACTACACGCGGGAGCACAGATACGCAGTATTTT.